The rows below give T cell receptor beta chains drawn from one sample of a study of breast tumors, draining lymph nodes, adjacent tissues. A single record per CDR3 protein comes from TCRdb applying MiXCR to the multiplex PCR reads. The table lists about 140,000 distinct CDR3 sequences, 32% of them singletons. The sample consisted of axillary lymph node tissue. These receptors came from a female donor with breast cancer. Some clones in this sample may be carry-over from other donors' samples. Both conserved end residues are part of each CDR3. Each record gives: V gene, clone size, D gene, J gene, CDR3 protein, CDR3 DNA. The D gene is left open where the match is weak. A row's size may be missing; if present it is once, few, many or a size class.

v_gene: TRBV5-1; abundance: many; d_gene: .; j_gene: TRBJ2-5; CDR3aa: CASSPSPREKTQYF; CDR3nt: TGCGCCAGCAGCCCGAGTCCCAGGGAGAAGACCCAGTACTTC
v_gene: TRBV14; abundance: many; d_gene: TRBD1; j_gene: TRBJ1-2; CDR3aa: CASSQDPGQGSSMYGYTF; CDR3nt: TGTGCCAGCAGCCAAGATCCGGGACAGGGATCCTCGATGTATGGCTACACCTTC
v_gene: TRBV19; abundance: many; d_gene: .; j_gene: TRBJ1-2; CDR3aa: CASSIEGRRRTNYGYTF; CDR3nt: TGTGCCAGTAGTATAGAAGGCAGGAGGAGGACCAACTATGGCTACACCTTC
v_gene: TRBV5-4; abundance: .; d_gene: TRBD1; j_gene: TRBJ1-1; CDR3aa: CAYRQGTVNTEAFF; CDR3nt: TGTGCCTACCGACAGGGTACGGTTAACACTGAAGCTTTCTTT
v_gene: TRBV18; abundance: many; d_gene: .; j_gene: TRBJ2-2; CDR3aa: CASSLLRPDNTGELFF; CDR3nt: TGTGCCAGCTCACTCCTGAGGCCTGATAACACCGGGGAGCTGTTTTTT
v_gene: TRBV6-5; abundance: few; d_gene: TRBD1; j_gene: TRBJ2-2; CDR3aa: CASRPQGAVAGELFF; CDR3nt: TGTGCCAGCAGACCACAGGGGGCGGTAGCCGGGGAGCTGTTTTTT
v_gene: TRBV6-5; abundance: .; d_gene: .; j_gene: TRBJ1-1; CDR3aa: CASSHGRGNTEAFF; CDR3nt: TGTGCCAGCAGTCATGGTCGGGGGAACACTGAAGCTTTCTTT
v_gene: TRBV7-9; abundance: .; d_gene: .; j_gene: TRBJ1-3; CDR3aa: CASSQATDSGNTIHF; CDR3nt: TGCGCCAGCAGCCAAGCGACGGACTCTGGAAACACCATACATTTT
v_gene: TRBV10-2; abundance: many; d_gene: TRBD2; j_gene: TRBJ2-7; CDR3aa: CASSERPSGAYEQYF; CDR3nt: TGCGCCAGCAGTGAGCGGCCTAGCGGGGCCTACGAGCAGTACTTC
v_gene: TRBV14; abundance: many; d_gene: .; j_gene: TRBJ1-3; CDR3aa: CASSPHSSGNTIYF; CDR3nt: TGTGCCAGCAGCCCTCATAGTTCTGGAAACACCATATATTTT
v_gene: TRBV2; abundance: many; d_gene: TRBD2; j_gene: TRBJ2-3; CDR3aa: CASIQRGGVTDTQYF; CDR3nt: TGTGCCAGCATCCAGCGGGGGGGGGTCACAGATACGCAGTATTTT
v_gene: TRBV7-6; abundance: .; d_gene: .; j_gene: TRBJ2-1; CDR3aa: CASSNRLTNEQFF; CDR3nt: TGTGCCAGCAGCAACCGACTAACCAATGAGCAGTTCTTC
v_gene: TRBV11-2; abundance: .; d_gene: TRBD2; j_gene: TRBJ2-5; CDR3aa: CASSFGTSAGQETQYF; CDR3nt: TGTGCCAGCAGCTTCGGGACTAGCGCAGGCCAAGAGACCCAGTACTTC
v_gene: TRBV12-5; abundance: few; d_gene: TRBD2; j_gene: TRBJ2-1; CDR3aa: CASGLMRTSGGNEQFF; CDR3nt: TGTGCTAGTGGTTTGATGAGGACTAGCGGGGGAAATGAGCAGTTCTTC
v_gene: TRBV6-6; abundance: .; d_gene: .; j_gene: TRBJ2-1; CDR3aa: CPSSYGGDEQFF; CDR3nt: TGTCCCAGCAGCTACGGAGGGGATGAGCAGTTCTTC
v_gene: TRBV5-1; abundance: many; d_gene: .; j_gene: TRBJ1-2; CDR3aa: CASSLGIGYGYTF; CDR3nt: TGCGCCAGCAGCCTCGGAATCGGGTATGGCTACACCTTC
v_gene: TRBV6-5; abundance: .; d_gene: .; j_gene: TRBJ2-7; CDR3aa: CASSHQEWGDYEQYF; CDR3nt: TGTGCCAGCAGTCACCAAGAATGGGGAGACTACGAGCAGTACTTC
v_gene: TRBV24-1; abundance: once; d_gene: .; j_gene: TRBJ1-2; CDR3aa: CATTCDRKNYGYTF; CDR3nt: TGTGCCACCACCTGCGACAGGAAAAACTATGGTTACACCTTC
v_gene: TRBV5-8; abundance: many; d_gene: .; j_gene: TRBJ2-2; CDR3aa: CASSPSGRTNTGELFF; CDR3nt: TGTGCCAGCAGTCCCTCGGGACGAACGAACACCGGGGAGCTGTTTTTT
v_gene: TRBV7-8; abundance: .; d_gene: .; j_gene: TRBJ2-2; CDR3aa: CASSTRPLGELFF; CDR3nt: TGTGCCAGCAGCACCCGGCCCCTGGGGGAGCTGTTTTTT